This T cell receptor beta chain was sequenced in a study of patients and donors after allogeneic stem cell transplantation (dated by TCRdb to 2019 to 2021). As for this clonotype: Its binding antigen is unknown. A junction boundary mismatches the germline segment, possibly from a read error.

Library preparation employed RT-PCR. For sequencing, a NextSeq 550 was employed. In-frame beta chains were kept once TCRdb had trimmed the public reads at Q25 with fastp and called clones with MiXCR. Under each unique CDR3 protein, matching rows form one entry showing the most common genes and DNA. This sample gives 150,000 to 250,000 distinct CDR3 sequences in total; around 41% of them show up just once. 33% of the sample is taken by the ten largest. Including the terminal cysteine and phenylalanine, the CDR3 comprises 15 residues. The kept DNA is CDR3 alone, 45 bases in frame from the first base. Taken from the germline V gene (reference sequence), the CDR1 and CDR2 loops are MNHNY and SVGAGI.

The sample consisted of blood, either unsorted or a sorted T cell fraction (not recorded which). This chain joins TRBV6-6 to TRBJ1-1; the D gene cannot be named for sure. This clonotype originated in a human donor who was either an allogeneic HSCT recipient or a stem cell or donor lymphocyte infusion donor (not recorded which). It is not recorded whose cells these are; they may come from a transplant donor. DNA sequence: TGTGCCAGCACCGAAACGGAGACACTGAAAACTGAAGCTTTCTTT. Its protein is CASTETETLKTEAFF.